This T cell receptor beta chain was identified during a study of cytomegalovirus exposure and HLA in healthy donors. Points on this clone: Its antigen is not known.

Study observations and caveats: HLA allele associations emerged for fewer than 20,000 TCR beta sequences in a later analysis, at 0.05 false discovery rate. The study labeled about 160 TCR beta chains cytomegalovirus-associated. Sequencing likely generated an artifact that appeared as a cluster of highly shared sequence variants.

The primer mix had 60 Vbeta and 13 Jbeta primers. Clones were sequenced by immunoSEQ multiplex PCR, and TCRdb holds only the in-frame ones, with some missing. Its listing shows more than 95,000 clones. V was clipped by 0 bases and J by 10 bases, with 17 bases between them. The CDR3 runs to 16 residues. Germline lookup yields CDR1 SGHNT and CDR2 YYREEE (reference sequence). The chain links TRBV5-4 to TRBJ1-6; tentative D call: TRBD1 (5 bases). The specimen sequenced was PBMCs. The receptor was derived from a man aged 35 to 55 in good health and CMV-seronegative. CDR3 DNA: TGTGCCAGCAGCTTGGGTCCGGCAGGGTCTCGCTCACCCCTCCACTTT. Amino acid sequence: CASSLGPAGSRSPLHF.